This T cell receptor beta chain stems from a study of somatic mutations in cytotoxic T cells in rheumatoid arthritis. Broader study findings: The clonality of CD8+ T cells was not significantly different between rheumatoid arthritis patients and age-matched healthy controls. The slight TRBV07 underrepresentation in rheumatoid arthritis patients received no adjustment for multiple comparisons.

The protocol was immunoSEQ multiplex PCR, while the TCRdb copy is restricted to in-frame clones and leaves out a portion. The table records about 16,000 clones, about four fifths of them present only once. The CDR3 is 15 amino acids. Trimming cost V 4 bases and J 7 bases, with 18 bases left between them. Germline CDR1 is SGHNT and CDR2 is YYREEE (reference sequence). About this clone itself: What it binds is not known.

The sequenced sample was CD8+ T cells sorted from blood. This receptor was obtained from an adult with rheumatoid arthritis. The rearrangement links TRBV5-4 to TRBJ2-1; D is perhaps TRBD2 (6 bases). The CDR3 sequence is CASSPPTRGRNEQFF. CDR3 nucleotides: TGTGCCAGCAGCCCTCCGACGCGGGGTCGGAATGAGCAGTTCTTC.